The present T cell receptor (beta chain) was sequenced within a study of blood T cell repertoires in COVID-19. Study as a whole: COVID-19 samples from acute and convalescent phases originated in the United States, Italy and Spain.

Germline CDR1 reads SNHLY; CDR2 reads FYNNEI. V shed 7 bases, J shed 4 bases, and the junction held 27 bases outside the gene matches. This CDR3 region has 20 residues. Methods used by the authors: It was from reference gene primer amplification that nucleated cell counts were estimated. Sequencing used immunoSEQ multiplex PCR; TCRdb keeps in-frame clones, though not all of them. The DNA was the basis for D and trimming; V, J and clone size are from that table. The sample shows around 60,000 clones, 80% to 90% of them seen only once. The TCR comes from an elderly man with acute or convalescent COVID-19. J is TRBJ2-7 and V is TRBV2; 8 bases are shared with TRBD2. Sequenced input: peripheral blood. The DNA for the CDR3 is TGTGCCAGCACCGCGGATTTAGCGGGACACGTCCTAAGATCCACTTACGAGCAGTACTTC. Residues: CASTADLAGHVLRSTYEQYF.